Presented here are 3 T cell receptor beta chains from one specimen sequenced in a study of shared clonotypes between healthy human individuals. Repertoires were generated with immunoSEQ multiplex PCR, while TCRdb's copy carries only in-frame clones and drops some. The sample has some 2,500,000 clones; more than 85% are singletons. The specimen was naive CD4+ T cells from PBMCs. Subset given: CD45RA+ positively selected. Source of these receptors: a man between 18 and 35 years old in good health. Some clones in this sample may be carry-over from other donors' samples.

For this clone: Other DNA sequences in this sample translate to the same CDR3. J is TRBJ1-5 and V is TRBV2; a possible D gene is TRBD1 (5 bases). The germline V gene has CDR1 SNHLY and CDR2 FYNNEI. The V end was cut by 7 bases, the J end by 1 base, with 8 bases between. The CDR3 runs 13 residues. The CDR3 here is CASIRDSNQPQHF. The CDR3 DNA follows: TGTGCCAGCATTAGGGACAGCAATCAGCCCCAGCATTTT.

This clone appeared once. This rearrangement joins TRBV5-1 to TRBJ1-1; TRBD1 might be the D (5 bases). V dropped 4 bases and J dropped 4 bases, with 17 bases sitting between them. This CDR3 is built from 15 residues. Germline assignment: CDR1 SGHRS and CDR2 YFSETQ. The CDR3 here is CASSPIRAAGTEAFF. The CDR3 nucleotides read TGCGCCAGCAGCCCGATCAGGGCGGCAGGCACTGAAGCTTTCTTT.

The chain joins TRBV9 to TRBJ1-2, with 7 nucleotides matching TRBD1. CDR1 SGDLS and CDR2 YYNGEE come from the germline V gene. J lost 5 bases, V lost 3 bases, and 13 bases had no gene match. The CDR3 consists of 16 residues. The CDR3 sequence is CASSAARQGTLYGYTF. The CDR3 coding sequence is TGTGCCAGCAGCGCGGCCCGACAGGGTACTCTGTATGGCTACACCTTC.